This note documents a single TCR beta chain sequence. The CDR3 ends on some other residue instead of the conserved phenylalanine or tryptophan, so this is likely a read error. Using its own MiXCR run on the 5' RACE reads, TCRdb lists one record per CDR3 protein. The table records around 30,000 distinct CDR3 sequences, 5.6% of them present only once. The data derive from a study of early T cells in non-severe SARS-CoV-2 infection. Trimming at V came to 4 bases and at J to 4 bases, leaving 6 bases not matched to a gene. The germline gives CDR1 LNHDA, CDR2 SQIVND (reference sequence). The CDR3 has 15 residues.

This sequence originates from an adult who was a healthcare worker with PCR-confirmed SARS-CoV-2 infection or an uninfected control (not recorded which). V is TRBV19 and J is TRBJ2-3; 9 bases map to TRBD2. Sequenced: whole blood. The CDR3 nucleotides are TGTGCCAGTAGTAGAGCGGGACTAGCTGCAGATACGCAGTATTAT. This gives the protein CASSRAGLAADTQYY.